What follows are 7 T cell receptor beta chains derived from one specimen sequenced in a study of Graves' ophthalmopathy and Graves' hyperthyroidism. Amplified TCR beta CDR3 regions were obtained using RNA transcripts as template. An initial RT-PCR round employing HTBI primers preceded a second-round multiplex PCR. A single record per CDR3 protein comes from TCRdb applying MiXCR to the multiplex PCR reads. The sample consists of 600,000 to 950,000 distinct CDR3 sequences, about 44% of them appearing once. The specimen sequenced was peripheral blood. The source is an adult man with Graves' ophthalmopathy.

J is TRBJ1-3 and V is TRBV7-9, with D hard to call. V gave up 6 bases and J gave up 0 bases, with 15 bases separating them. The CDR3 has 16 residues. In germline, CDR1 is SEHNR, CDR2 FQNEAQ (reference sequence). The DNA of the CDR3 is TGTGCCAGCAGGGGAGAGAGCATGAACTCTGGAAACACCATATATTTT. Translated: CASRGESMNSGNTIYF. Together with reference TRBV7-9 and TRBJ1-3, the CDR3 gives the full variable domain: DTGVSQNPRHKITKRGQNVTFRCDPISEHNRLYWYRQTLGQGPEFLTYFQNEAQLEKSRLLSDRFSAERPKGSFSTLEIQRTEQGDSAMYLCASRGESMNSGNTIYFGEGSWLTVV.

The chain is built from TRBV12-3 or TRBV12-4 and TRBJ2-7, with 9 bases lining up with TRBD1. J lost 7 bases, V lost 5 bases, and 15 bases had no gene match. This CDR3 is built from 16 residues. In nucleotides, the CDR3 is TGTGCCAGCAGTGAGGCCCCGGGACAGGGTTTAGATGAGCAGTACTTC. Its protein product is CASSEAPGQGLDEQYF.

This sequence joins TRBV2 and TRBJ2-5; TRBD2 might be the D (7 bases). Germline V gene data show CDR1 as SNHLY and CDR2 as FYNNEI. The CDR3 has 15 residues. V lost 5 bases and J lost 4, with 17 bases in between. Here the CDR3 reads CASSLGGPGGETQYF. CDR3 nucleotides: TGTGCCAGCAGTCTGGGGGGGCCGGGTGGAGAGACCCAGTACTTC.

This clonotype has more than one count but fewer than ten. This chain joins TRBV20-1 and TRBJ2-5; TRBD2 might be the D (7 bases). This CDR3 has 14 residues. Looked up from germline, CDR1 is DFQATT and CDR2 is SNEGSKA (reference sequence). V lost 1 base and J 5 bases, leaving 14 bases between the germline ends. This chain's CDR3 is CSARGGGLGETQYF. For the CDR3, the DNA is TGCAGTGCTAGAGGCGGGGGCTTGGGGGAGACCCAGTACTTC.

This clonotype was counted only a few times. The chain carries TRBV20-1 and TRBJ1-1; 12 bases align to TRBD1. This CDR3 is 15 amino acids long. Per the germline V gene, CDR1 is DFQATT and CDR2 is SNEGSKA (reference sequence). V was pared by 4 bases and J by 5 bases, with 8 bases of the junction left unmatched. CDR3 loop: CSATGTGGGGTEAFF. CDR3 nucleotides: TGCAGTGCTACCGGGACAGGGGGCGGTGGGACTGAAGCTTTCTTT.

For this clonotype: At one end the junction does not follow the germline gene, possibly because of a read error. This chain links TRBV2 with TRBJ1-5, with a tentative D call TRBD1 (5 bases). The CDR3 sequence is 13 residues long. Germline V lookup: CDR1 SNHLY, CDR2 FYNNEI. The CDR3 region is CAGRESVNQPQHF. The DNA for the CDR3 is TGTGCCGGCAGGGAATCCGTCAATCAGCCCCAGCATTTT.

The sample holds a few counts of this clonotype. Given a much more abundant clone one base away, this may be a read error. CDR3 amino acids: CATSRSNEKLSF. The CDR3 DNA follows: TGTGCCACCAGCAGATCAAATGAAAAACTGTCTTTT. This rearrangement joins TRBV15 to TRBJ1-4; D uncertain. Germline CDR1 is LNHNV and CDR2 is YYDKDF (reference sequence). This CDR3 has 12 residues.